The 29 T cell receptor beta chains below all came from one sample that was sequenced in a study of T cells expressing NK-cell markers. TCRdb reprocessed the 5' RACE reads and stores each CDR3 protein as one record, lacking DNA. This table holds some 150,000 distinct CDR3 sequences. The source material was blood T cells: a sorted CD56 or NKG2C T cell subset, CD4+ or CD8+ T cells, or bulk PBMC T cells (not recorded which). These receptors all stem from a man aged 18-30 years in good health.

The V gene is TRBV12-3 or TRBV12-4, the J gene TRBJ2-2. The CDR3 runs to 12 residues. CDR3 amino acids: CASPLRAGELFF.

The chain links TRBV6-4 to TRBJ2-3. The CDR3 has 12 residues. CDR1 is MRHNA and CDR2 is SNTAGT in the germline V gene. CDR3 sequence: CASSDGSSTQYF.

CDR3 in amino acids: CASSDAAGEETQYF. This chain joins TRBV2 and TRBJ2-5; TCRdb's D call of TRBD2 is untestable without DNA. The CDR3 extends over 14 amino acids. Germline loops: CDR1 SNHLY, CDR2 FYNNEI.

The chain has TRBV15 and TRBJ2-5; TCRdb returns TRBD1, unconfirmable since there is no DNA. Per germline, CDR1 LNHNV and CDR2 YYDKDF (reference sequence). This CDR3 has 14 amino acids. The chain's CDR3 is CATSTGQVQETQYF.

J is TRBJ1-1 and V is TRBV7-2. The CDR3 is 12 amino acids. Germline lookup yields CDR1 SGHTA and CDR2 FQGNSA. The CDR3 loop is CASSSMNTEAFF.

The genes are TRBV7-6 and TRBJ2-1; the D gene TCRdb calls, TRBD2, cannot be checked with no DNA. Germline CDR1 reads SGHVS; CDR2 reads FNYEAQ. CDR3 length: 16 residues. CDR3 loop: CASSYLAGSSYNEQFF. Drawing the rest from reference TRBV7-6 and TRBJ2-1, the complete variable domain is GAGVSQSPRYKVTKRGQDVALRCDPISGHVSLYWYRQALGQGPEFLTYFNYEAQQDKSGLPNDRFSAERPEGSISTLTIQRTEQRDSAMYRCASSYLAGSSYNEQFFGPGTRLTVL.

This chain links TRBV28 with TRBJ2-5; TCRdb's D call of TRBD1 is untestable without DNA. The CDR3 has 14 amino acids. Germline V gene sequence: CDR1 MDHEN, CDR2 SYDVKM. Here the CDR3 reads CASRDGDLIETQYF.

The chain couples TRBV12-3 or TRBV12-4 to TRBJ1-4; TCRdb returns TRBD1, unconfirmable since there is no DNA. CDR3 length equals 12 residues. This CDR3 reads CASSFWGRELFF.

The chain recombines TRBV6-2 or TRBV6-3 with TRBJ1-6; TCRdb's assignment of TRBD1 cannot be checked, as there is no DNA. Germline-derived CDR1 and CDR2 are MNHEY and SVGEGT. The CDR3 consists of 15 residues. The CDR3 region is CASSSQGSYNSPLHF.

The chain uses TRBV12-3 or TRBV12-4 and TRBJ2-1; TCRdb gives TRBD1 as the D gene, but with no DNA this cannot be confirmed. The length of the CDR3 is 14 residues. The CDR3 region is CASSLWAGTDEQFF.

The V call is TRBV30, the J call TRBJ1-1; TCRdb indicates TRBD1, and absent DNA this call remains unverified. The germline CDR1 and CDR2 sequences are GTSNPN and SVGIG (reference sequence). The CDR3 has 13 amino acids. The CDR3 spells CAWTEGGNTEAFF. The full variable domain, completed using reference TRBV30 and TRBJ1-1, is SQTIHQWPATLVQPVGSPLSLECTVEGTSNPNLYWYRQAAGRGLQLLFYSVGIGQISSEVPQNLSASRPQDRQFILSSKKLLLSDSGFYLCAWTEGGNTEAFFGQGTRLTVV.

The genes are TRBV20-1 and TRBJ2-2. CDR3 length equals 11 residues. Germline-derived CDR1 and CDR2 are DFQATT and SNEGSKA (reference sequence). The CDR3 is CSARYGGELFF.

V and J are TRBV19 and TRBJ1-5. The CDR3 covers 16 residues. CDR1 and CDR2 (germline): LNHDA, SQIVND (reference sequence). Here the CDR3 reads CASSMFATNGNQPQHF.

The V and J genes are TRBV5-5 and TRBJ2-3; TCRdb calls TRBD1, which cannot be checked without DNA. CDR1 is SGHKS, CDR2 YYEKEE, per germline (reference sequence). This CDR3 region has 15 residues. The CDR3 protein is CASSFSLGAGDTQYF.

This chain joins TRBV6-5 and TRBJ2-3; the TRBD2 assignment by TCRdb is unverifiable without DNA. Germline CDR1 and CDR2: MNHEY and SVGAGI. The CDR3 length is 15 residues. CDR3 residues: CASSSGLRSTDTQYF.

V is TRBV7-6 and J is TRBJ2-1; absent DNA, TCRdb's TRBD2 call cannot be checked. Germline CDR1 reads SGHVS; CDR2 reads FNYEAQ. This CDR3 has 16 residues. The CDR3 region is CASSLRLAGSYNEQFF.

The V gene is TRBV5-4, the J gene TRBJ1-4; TCRdb outputs TRBD1, but without DNA this stays unchecked. The CDR3 runs to 15 residues. Germline V CDR1 and CDR2: SGHNT, YYREEE (reference sequence). CDR3 sequence: CASSPSPGGDEKLFF.

The chain joins TRBV30 to TRBJ1-2. The CDR3 runs to 12 residues. The V gene's germline CDR1 is GTSNPN and CDR2 SVGIG (reference sequence). The CDR3 sequence is CAWSVQVSGYTF.

This chain connects TRBV7-9 to TRBJ1-2. Looked up from germline, CDR1 is SEHNR and CDR2 is FQNEAQ (reference sequence). The CDR3 is 14 amino acids. CDR3: CASSTASKNYGYTF.

The rearrangement joins TRBV12-5 to TRBJ2-3; TCRdb's assignment of TRBD1 cannot be checked, as there is no DNA. Germline V lookup: CDR1 LGHNT, CDR2 FRNRAP. The CDR3 totals 15 residues. The CDR3 here is CASGRGEYSTDTQYF.

The chain joins TRBV18 to TRBJ1-1; without DNA, the TCRdb call of TRBD1 cannot be checked. Germline CDR1 reads KGHSH; CDR2 reads LQKENI. The CDR3 loop spans 14 amino acids. The chain's CDR3 is CASSPDRAYTEAFF.

This chain connects TRBV20-1 to TRBJ2-1. This CDR3 has 16 residues. CDR1 and CDR2 from the germline V gene are DFQATT and SNEGSKA (reference sequence). The CDR3 loop is CSARDEDRGSYNEQFF.

This chain joins TRBV5-1 and TRBJ1-1. The CDR3 runs 13 residues. From germline, CDR1 is SGHRS and CDR2 YFSETQ. The CDR3 reads CASSFGPGVEAFF.

CDR3 protein: CASSHSLAGEQFF. The chain links TRBV4-3 to TRBJ2-1; with no DNA, the TCRdb D assignment of TRBD2 cannot be verified. CDR1 is LGHNA, CDR2 YSLEER, per germline. The CDR3 covers 13 residues.

The chain recombines TRBV29-1 with TRBJ2-7; TCRdb outputs TRBD1, but without DNA this stays unchecked. CDR3 length: 14 amino acids. Germline V gene lookup returns CDR1 SQVTM and CDR2 ANQGSEA. The CDR3 region is CSVPTGAVPYEQYF.

The V gene is TRBV12-3 or TRBV12-4, the J gene TRBJ1-1; absent DNA, TCRdb's TRBD1 call cannot be checked. The CDR3 is made up of 16 amino acids. The CDR3 loop reads CASRYSGQGLNTEAFF.

The J gene is TRBJ2-1, the V gene TRBV4-3; the D call from TCRdb, TRBD2, cannot be confirmed without DNA. The length of the CDR3 is 17 residues. Germline values: CDR1 LGHNA, CDR2 YSLEER. CDR3 protein: CASSQKQGLAIFNEQFF.

The J gene is TRBJ2-2, the V gene TRBV29-1; the TCRdb D gene call, TRBD2, has no DNA to confirm it. The CDR3 has 15 residues. Looked up from germline, CDR1 is SQVTM and CDR2 is ANQGSEA. The CDR3 loop reads CSVSLAGLNTGELFF.

The V call is TRBV4-2, the J call TRBJ2-1; TCRdb picks TRBD1, but there is no DNA to check that call. From germline, CDR1 is LGHNA and CDR2 YNFKEQ. The CDR3 loop spans 13 amino acids. The CDR3 is CASSQGTFTEQFF.